Shown below are 21 T cell receptor beta chains from a single sample sequenced in a study of post-analysis software for immune sequencing data. Study-wide findings and caveats: The study found TRBV5-6, TRBV5-1 and TRBV20-1 among about five TRBV segments more frequent in patients than controls.

The library was made from cDNA and included unique molecular identifiers. TCRdb re-derived calls from the PCR reads in MiXCR, one entry per CDR3 protein. Altogether some 500,000 distinct CDR3 sequences are present, roughly 45% being singletons, with the ten largest covering 9% to 14%. No antigen is known for these receptors. What was sequenced was blood. The receptors come from a girl under 18 with multiple sclerosis.

This clonotype was seen a handful of times. V is TRBV2 and J is TRBJ1-1; perhaps TRBD1 as D (5 bases). The CDR3 has 15 residues. Germline V gives CDR1 SNHLY, CDR2 FYNNEI. The germline V and J ends were trimmed by 7 bases and 0 bases, with 15 bases remaining between them. CDR3 DNA: TGTGCCAGCATTCCGGGGCTCCCCATGAACACTGAAGCTTTCTTT. Encoded protein: CASIPGLPMNTEAFF.

This clonotype was found a few times. A much larger clone differs by one base, so this may be a read error. The chain uses TRBV10-3 and TRBJ2-5; 16 bases map to TRBD2. The V segment lost 2 bases and the J segment 11 bases; nucleotides outside the gene matches: 14. CDR1 is ENHRY and CDR2 is SYGVKD in the germline V gene. This CDR3 contains 18 residues. CDR3 in DNA: TGTGCCATCAGTGAGCCCACCACGGGACTAGCGGGAGGGGATGAGCAGTACTTC. Its translation is CAISEPTTGLAGGDEQYF.

The V and J genes are TRBV9 and TRBJ1-5; 7 nucleotides agree with TRBD1. The CDR3 runs to 14 residues. The germline CDR1 and CDR2 sequences are SGDLS and YYNGEE. The V and J ends lost 4 bases and 4 bases, in that order; junction bases with no gene match: 5. The CDR3: CASSPGGPNQPQHF. The CDR3 nucleotides read TGTGCCAGCAGCCCAGGGGGGCCGAATCAGCCCCAGCATTTT.

The V gene is TRBV15, the J gene TRBJ2-3; no reliable D call. V lost 0 bases to trimming and J lost 2 bases, with 18 bases between them. Germline V gene data show CDR1 as LNHNV and CDR2 as YYDKDF (reference sequence). The CDR3 runs to 18 residues. The CDR3 reads CATSRDPRRPEATDTQYF. In nucleotides, the CDR3 is TGTGCCACCAGCAGAGATCCCCGGAGACCAGAAGCCACAGATACGCAGTATTTT.

The chain couples TRBV28 to TRBJ2-3, with 12 bases that match TRBD2. The CDR3 is 15 amino acids. Per germline, CDR1 MDHEN and CDR2 SYDVKM. V was clipped by 7 bases and J by 4 bases; unmatched bases: 6. CDR3 loop: CASKGLAGGADTQYF. The CDR3 bases are TGTGCCAGCAAGGGGCTAGCGGGAGGGGCAGATACGCAGTATTTT.

This clonotype was observed a few times. This sequence joins TRBV20-1 and TRBJ2-7; 8 bases are shared with TRBD2. This CDR3 has 14 residues. The V and J ends lost 3 bases and 2 bases, in that order; junction bases with no gene match: 6. Per the germline V gene, CDR1 is DFQATT and CDR2 is SNEGSKA (reference sequence). CDR3 amino acids: CSARKSGSPYEQYF. The DNA of the CDR3 is TGCAGTGCTAGGAAAAGCGGGAGCCCCTACGAGCAGTACTTC.

J is TRBJ2-6 and V is TRBV21-1; the tabulated D call, TRBD1, remains unverified against the DNA. TRBV21-1 is described as a pseudogene. This CDR3 is 17 amino acids long. CDR3 nucleotide sequence: TGTGCCAGCAGCAAAGGGACAGGGGGCCCTGGGGCCAACGTCCTGACTTTC. Its translation: CASSKGTGGPGANVLTF.

As concerns this clonotype: One end of the junction fails to match germline, which may point to a read error. The chain couples TRBV5-5 to TRBJ2-7; the match to TRBD1 covers 7 bases. Judging by the DNA end, TRBJ2-5 fits better; the J call may be wrong. Germline values: CDR1 SGHKS, CDR2 YYEKEE (reference sequence). The CDR3 contains 15 residues. CDR3 nucleotide sequence: TGCGCCAGCAGCATCAGGACAGGAATGGGAGAGACCCAGTACTTC. Translating gives CASSIRTGMGETQYF.

The chain carries TRBV29-1 and TRBJ2-7; 7 bases fit TRBD2. The CDR3 has 13 amino acids. V shed 4 bases, J shed 6 bases, and the junction held 9 bases outside the gene matches. Per germline, CDR1 SQVTM and CDR2 ANQGSEA. The CDR3 region is CSVVVSGMGEQYF. The DNA of the CDR3 is TGCAGCGTTGTTGTGAGCGGGATGGGCGAGCAGTACTTC.

The V and J genes are TRBV20-1 and TRBJ2-1; D gene uncertain. Germline CDR1 is DFQATT and CDR2 is SNEGSKA (reference sequence). The CDR3 consists of 14 residues. V was trimmed by 0 bases and J by 10 bases, leaving 16 bases between them. In DNA, the CDR3 is TGCAGTGCTAGAGAGGGGAACTCCCGCCGGGAGCAGTTCTTC. Its translation is CSAREGNSRREQFF.

The chain carries TRBV15 and TRBJ2-1; TRBD2 agrees at 7 bases. With V trimmed by 0 bases and J by 4 bases, 12 bases remained unmatched. The CDR3 length is 18 residues. CDR1 is LNHNV, CDR2 YYDKDF, per germline (reference sequence). CDR3 region: CATSRDDLKGRVYNEQFF. In DNA, the CDR3 is TGTGCCACCAGCAGAGACGACCTGAAAGGGAGGGTGTACAATGAGCAGTTCTTC.

This clonotype was found a few times. The rearrangement links TRBV9 to TRBJ2-7; maybe TRBD2 (6 bases). With 0 bases removed from V and 2 bases from J, the gap between germline ends came to 9 bases. This CDR3 is 14 amino acids long. CDR1 SGDLS and CDR2 YYNGEE come from the germline V gene. The DNA for the CDR3 is TGTGCCAGCAGCGTAGCGGGAGACCCCTACGAGCAGTACTTC. Residues: CASSVAGDPYEQYF. The full variable domain, with the rest looked up from reference TRBV9 and TRBJ2-7, is DSGVTQTPKHLITATGQRVTLRCSPRSGDLSVYWYQQSLDQGLQFLIQYYNGEERAKGNILERFSAQQFPDLHSELNLSSLELGDSALYFCASSVAGDPYEQYFGPGTRLTVT.

The chain employs TRBV6-6 and TRBJ1-4; no definite D call. From germline, CDR1 is MNHNY and CDR2 SVGAGI (reference sequence). V lost 3 bases to trimming and J lost 11 bases, with 13 bases between them. There are 13 residues in the CDR3. CDR3 loop: CASSYEGAKKLFF. The DNA for the CDR3 is TGTGCCAGCAGTTATGAGGGCGCAAAGAAACTGTTTTTT.

The chain has TRBV4-2 and TRBJ2-1; tentatively, D is TRBD2 (6 bases). The V end was cut by 0 bases, the J end by 4 bases, with 13 bases between. This CDR3 has 16 residues. Germline V gene sequence: CDR1 LGHNA, CDR2 YNFKEQ. Here the CDR3 DNA reads TGTGCCAGCAGCCAAGATGACGGGAGACGGTACAATGAGCAGTTCTTC. Translated: CASSQDDGRRYNEQFF.

The chain has TRBV10-3 and TRBJ2-1, with 7 bases identical to TRBD2. Germline V gene data show CDR1 as ENHRY and CDR2 as SYGVKD. With V trimmed by 2 bases and J by 10 bases, 8 bases remained unmatched. The CDR3 is 14 amino acids. The CDR3 protein is CAISEGRAIIEQFF. CDR3 DNA sequence: TGTGCCATCAGTGAGGGGAGGGCCATCATAGAGCAGTTCTTC.

Note on this clonotype: Being one base from a much bigger clone, this may be a read error. The V and J genes are TRBV6-5 and TRBJ2-5, with 9 nucleotides matching TRBD1. The CDR3 covers 15 residues. V gave up 2 bases and J gave up 11 bases; unmatched junction bases: 12. In germline, CDR1 is MNHEY, CDR2 SVGAGI. For the CDR3, the DNA is TGTGCCAGCAGTTACAGGGGACAGGGATACTACAAGCAGTACTTC. It encodes CASSYRGQGYYKQYF.

The chain employs TRBV7-6 and TRBJ2-1; TRBD2 might be the D (6 bases). Germline-derived CDR1 and CDR2 are SGHVS and FNYEAQ. The germline V and J ends were trimmed by 4 bases and 3 bases, with 13 bases remaining between them. The length of the CDR3 is 15 residues. CDR3 coding DNA: TGTGCCAGCAGCTCCCCGGTGCGGGGCTACAATGAGCAGTTCTTC. Protein sequence: CASSSPVRGYNEQFF.

This clonotype was observed a handful of times. V and J are TRBV5-1 and TRBJ1-4; D remains ambiguous. Per germline, CDR1 SGHRS and CDR2 YFSETQ. The CDR3 runs 16 residues. With 0 bases removed from V and 7 bases from J, the gap between germline ends came to 16 bases. In DNA, the CDR3 is TGCGCCAGCAGCTTGGGTGTCCTGGGAGCGGCTGAAAAACTGTTTTTT. It yields the protein CASSLGVLGAAEKLFF.

This chain joins TRBV20-1 and TRBJ2-7, with D perhaps matching TRBD2 (5 bases). The CDR3 is 13 amino acids. Trimming took 2 bases from V and 6 from J, leaving 14 bases between them. Germline assignment: CDR1 DFQATT and CDR2 SNEGSKA (reference sequence). This CDR3 is CSARKPGLLEQYF. In nucleotides, the CDR3 is TGCAGTGCTAGAAAACCCGGACTCCTCGAGCAGTACTTC.

This clonotype was counted between two and nine times. The chain recombines TRBV7-9 with TRBJ2-7; D gene uncertain. V shed 5 bases and J shed 0 bases, with 14 bases lying between them. The CDR3 is made up of 15 amino acids. Germline-derived CDR1 and CDR2 are SEHNR and FQNEAQ (reference sequence). The CDR3 DNA sequence: TGTGCCAGCAGCCCCTCCGTCACAGTCTCCTACGAGCAGTACTTC. Encoded protein: CASSPSVTVSYEQYF.

To note about this clonotype: A clone one base away is much larger, so this may be a read error. The chain joins TRBV29-1 to TRBJ2-5; the match to TRBD1 covers 7 bases. CDR3 length: 14 residues. After removal of 7 bases from V and 2 bases from J, the junction contained 10 bases not matched to a gene. The germline V gene has CDR1 SQVTM and CDR2 ANQGSEA. The CDR3 spells CSGTRGINQETQYF. As DNA, the CDR3 is TGCAGCGGTACCAGGGGGATAAATCAAGAGACCCAGTACTTC.